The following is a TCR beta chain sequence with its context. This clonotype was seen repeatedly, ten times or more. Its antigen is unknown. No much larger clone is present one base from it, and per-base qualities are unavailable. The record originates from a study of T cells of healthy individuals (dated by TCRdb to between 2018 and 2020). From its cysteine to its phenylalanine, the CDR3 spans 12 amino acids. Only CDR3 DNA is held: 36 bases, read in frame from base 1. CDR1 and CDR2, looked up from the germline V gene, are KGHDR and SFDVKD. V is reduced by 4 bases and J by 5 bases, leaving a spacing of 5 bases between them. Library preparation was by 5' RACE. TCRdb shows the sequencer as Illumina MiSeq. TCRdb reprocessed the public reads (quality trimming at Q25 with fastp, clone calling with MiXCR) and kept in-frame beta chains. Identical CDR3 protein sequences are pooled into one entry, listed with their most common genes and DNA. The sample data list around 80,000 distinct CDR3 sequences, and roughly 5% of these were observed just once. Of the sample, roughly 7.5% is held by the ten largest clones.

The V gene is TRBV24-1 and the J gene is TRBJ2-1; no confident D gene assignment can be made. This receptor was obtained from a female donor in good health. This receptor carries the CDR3 CATSDYDNEQFF. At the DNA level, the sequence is TGTGCCACCAGTGACTACGACAATGAGCAGTTCTTC.